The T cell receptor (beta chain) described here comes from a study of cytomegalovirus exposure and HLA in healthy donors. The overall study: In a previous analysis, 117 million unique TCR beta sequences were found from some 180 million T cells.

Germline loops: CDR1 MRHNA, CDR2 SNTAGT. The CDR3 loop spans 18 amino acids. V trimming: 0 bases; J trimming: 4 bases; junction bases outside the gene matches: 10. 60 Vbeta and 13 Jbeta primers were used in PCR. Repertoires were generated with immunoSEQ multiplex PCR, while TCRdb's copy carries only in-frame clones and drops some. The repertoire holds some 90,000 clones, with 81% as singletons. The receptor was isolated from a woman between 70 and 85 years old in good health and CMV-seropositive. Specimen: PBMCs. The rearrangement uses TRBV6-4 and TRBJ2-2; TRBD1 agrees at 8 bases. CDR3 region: CASSDSTSAGGGTGELFF. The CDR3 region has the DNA TGTGCCAGCAGTGACTCGACATCGGCAGGGGGCGGCACCGGGGAGCTGTTTTTT.